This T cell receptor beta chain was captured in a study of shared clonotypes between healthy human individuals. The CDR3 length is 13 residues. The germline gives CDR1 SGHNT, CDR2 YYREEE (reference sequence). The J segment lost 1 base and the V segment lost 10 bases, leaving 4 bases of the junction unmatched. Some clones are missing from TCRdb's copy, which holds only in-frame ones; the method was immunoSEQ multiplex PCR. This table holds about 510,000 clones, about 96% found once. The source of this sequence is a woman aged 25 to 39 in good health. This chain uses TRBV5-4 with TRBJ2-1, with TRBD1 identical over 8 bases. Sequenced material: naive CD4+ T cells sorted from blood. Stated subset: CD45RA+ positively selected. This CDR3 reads CAVGQVSYNEQFF. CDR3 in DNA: TGTGCCGTGGGACAGGTGTCCTACAATGAGCAGTTCTTC.